One sample yielded the 30 T cell receptor beta chains listed below, sequenced in a study of blood T cell repertoires in COVID-19. Profiling relied on immunoSEQ multiplex PCR, and the TCRdb table lists in-frame clones only, not all of them. The table shows 130,000 to 150,000 clones, with about four fifths occurring only once. Material: peripheral blood. These receptors all stem from a human donor with acute or convalescent COVID-19. The donor label of this sample is uncertain.

V gene TRBV3-1 (or the pseudogene TRBV3-2) combines with J gene TRBJ2-1, with 12 bases that match TRBD2. The CDR3 is 14 amino acids. Trimming removed 4 bases from V and 7 bases from J; junction bases left unmatched: 2. Germline CDR1 and CDR2: LGHDT and YNNKEL (reference sequence). DNA of the CDR3: TGTGCCAGCAGCCCTAGCGGGGGGGGAAATGAGCAGTTCTTC. It is translated as CASSPSGGGNEQFF.

CDR3 coding DNA: TGTGCCAGCGGCCTATCAAGACAGGGAACTCAGCCCCAGCATTTT. It is translated as CASGLSRQGTQPQHF. This chain joins TRBV6-2 or TRBV6-3 and TRBJ1-5; 7 bases match TRBD1. V dropped 8 bases and J dropped 6; count of bases not matched to a gene: 13. From germline, CDR1 is MNHEY and CDR2 SVGEGT. The CDR3 covers 15 residues.

This rearrangement joins TRBV5-4 to TRBJ1-1; D gene ambiguous. With 4 bases removed from V and 3 bases from J, the gap between germline ends came to 10 bases. The CDR3 has 13 residues. The V gene's germline CDR1 is SGHNT and CDR2 YYREEE (reference sequence). The DNA of the CDR3 is TGTGCCAGCAGCCCCAACCGGGACACTGAAGCTTTCTTT. This codes for CASSPNRDTEAFF.

The genes are TRBV5-4 and TRBJ2-7; 9 bases are a match to TRBD1. V was clipped by 5 bases and J by 2 bases; unmatched bases: 5. The CDR3 is made up of 14 amino acids. Germline-derived CDR1 and CDR2 are SGHNT and YYREEE (reference sequence). The CDR3 loop reads CASSSGTGTYEQYF. In nucleotides, the CDR3 is TGTGCCAGCAGTTCCGGGACAGGGACCTACGAGCAGTACTTC. Variable domain in full (rest from reference TRBV5-4 and TRBJ2-7): ETGVTQSPTHLIKTRGQQVTLRCSSQSGHNTVSWYQQALGQGPQFIFQYYREEENGRGNFPPRFSGLQFPNYSSELNVNALELDDSALYLCASSSGTGTYEQYFGPGTRLTVT.

The V and J genes are TRBV5-4 and TRBJ1-4; D is unresolved. This CDR3 spans 13 amino acids. Trimming removed 0 bases at V and 6 bases at J, with 6 bases between. Looked up from germline, CDR1 is SGHNT and CDR2 is YYREEE (reference sequence). In nucleotides, the CDR3 is TGTGCCAGCAGCTTGGGAACGGATGAAAAACTGTTTTTT. It encodes CASSLGTDEKLFF.

This clone was counted many times. The chain recombines TRBV14 with TRBJ2-5, with TRBD2 matching over 11 bases. The CDR3 is 16 amino acids. V shed 3 bases, J shed 3 bases, and the junction held 6 bases outside the gene matches. Germline values: CDR1 SGHDN, CDR2 FVKESK. The CDR3, as DNA: TGTGCCAGCAGCCAGGTTCTAGCGGGGGGCAAAGAGACCCAGTACTTC. Protein: CASSQVLAGGKETQYF.

This CDR3 reads CASSVALSGGVNTGELFF. The CDR3 region has the DNA TGTGCCAGCAGCGTAGCGCTTAGCGGGGGGGTGAACACCGGGGAGCTGTTTTTT. The chain is built from TRBV9 and TRBJ2-2, with 11 bases matching TRBD2. The CDR3 length is 18 residues. Trimming at V came to 0 bases and at J to 1 base, leaving 5 bases not matched to a gene. Germline values: CDR1 SGDLS, CDR2 YYNGEE. Combining the CDR3 with reference TRBV9 and TRBJ2-2 gives the whole variable domain DSGVTQTPKHLITATGQRVTLRCSPRSGDLSVYWYQQSLDQGLQFLIQYYNGEERAKGNILERFSAQQFPDLHSELNLSSLELGDSALYFCASSVALSGGVNTGELFFGEGSRLTVL.

This clone was recorded once. The chain joins TRBV11-3 to TRBJ2-3; 7 bases match TRBD2. This CDR3 is built from 15 residues. Germline CDR1 reads SGHNT; CDR2 reads YENEEA. Unmatched junction bases numbered 9, after V lost 5 bases and J lost 4 bases. CDR3 coding DNA: TGTGCCAGCAGCATGCAGGGCGGGGGTGCAGATACGCAGTATTTT. This gives the protein CASSMQGGGADTQYF.

The V call is TRBV9, the J call TRBJ1-5, with no clear D. Germline CDR1 SGDLS, CDR2 YYNGEE. CDR3 size: 16 residues. With 5 bases removed from V and 5 bases from J, the gap between germline ends came to 20 bases. CDR3 DNA: TGTGCCAGCAGTGTTGGCGAGAGGAACCCCCATCAGCCCCAGCATTTT. Protein sequence: CASSVGERNPHQPQHF.

The chain uses TRBV5-4 and TRBJ1-1, with 9 bases identical to TRBD1. Germline lookup yields CDR1 SGHNT and CDR2 YYREEE (reference sequence). The CDR3 length is 14 residues. V shed 5 bases, J shed 4 bases, and the junction held 6 bases outside the gene matches. The CDR3 reads CASSRWDRVTEAFF. The CDR3 DNA follows: TGTGCCAGCAGTAGATGGGACAGGGTCACTGAAGCTTTCTTT.

This clone appeared a few times. The sample has other DNA sequences that encode this CDR3 too. The gene calls are TRBV19 and TRBJ2-5; a possible D gene is TRBD1 (5 bases). The V end was cut by 1 base, the J end by 5 bases, with 14 bases between. This CDR3 spans 15 amino acids. Germline V CDR1 and CDR2: LNHDA, SQIVND (reference sequence). For the CDR3, the DNA is TGTGCCAGTAGTATAGGGCGCCAGGGCAAGGAGACCCAGTACTTC. Protein: CASSIGRQGKETQYF. The whole variable domain, remainder taken from reference TRBV19 and TRBJ2-5, is DGGITQSPKYLFRKEGQNVTLSCEQNLNHDAMYWYRQDPGQGLRLIYYSQIVNDFQKGDIAEGYSVSREKKESFPLTVTSAQKNPTAFYLCASSIGRQGKETQYFGPGTRLLVL.

This sequence joins TRBV18 and TRBJ1-4; D is uncertain. The CDR3 has 16 residues. Trimming took 9 bases from V and 2 from J, leaving 19 bases between them. The germline CDR1 and CDR2 sequences are KGHSH and LQKENI. The CDR3 DNA follows: TGTGCCAGTTCGATAAACATTGGGGAGACTAATGAAAAACTGTTTTTT. It yields the protein CASSINIGETNEKLFF.

The chain links TRBV19 to TRBJ2-4; perhaps TRBD1 as D (6 bases). V shed 3 bases and J shed 6 bases, with 15 bases lying between them. CDR1 LNHDA and CDR2 SQIVND come from the germline V gene (reference sequence). The CDR3 totals 15 residues. CDR3 bases: TGTGCCAGTAGTATCCTTTCCCTACAGGGAAACATTCAGTACTTC. Its translation is CASSILSLQGNIQYF.

This chain joins TRBV7-6 and TRBJ2-5; D is possibly TRBD1 (6 bases). Trimming stripped 4 bases from V and 5 bases from J, with 17 bases between. The CDR3 runs 15 residues. Germline V gene data show CDR1 as SGHVS and CDR2 as FNYEAQ. CDR3 in DNA: TGTGCCAGCAGCTCTCACGGACAGCCTAGGGAGACCCAGTACTTC. Translated: CASSSHGQPRETQYF.

The chain uses TRBV14 and TRBJ1-1, with TRBD1 identical over 7 bases. V dropped 3 bases and J dropped 1; count of bases not matched to a gene: 8. Germline CDR1 reads SGHDN; CDR2 reads FVKESK. This CDR3 has 16 amino acids. CDR3 residues: CASSQTGTIENTEAFF. The DNA of the CDR3 is TGTGCCAGCAGCCAGACAGGGACAATTGAGAACACTGAAGCTTTCTTT.

The genes are TRBV7-9 and TRBJ2-1; 10 nucleotides agree with TRBD1. With 5 bases clipped from V and 7 bases from J, the junction kept 5 bases outside the gene matches. The CDR3 is 14 amino acids. Looked up from germline, CDR1 is SEHNR and CDR2 is FQNEAQ (reference sequence). Here the CDR3 reads CASSQGQGPNEQFF. The CDR3 DNA is TGTGCCAGCAGCCAGGGACAGGGGCCAAATGAGCAGTTCTTC.

The chain joins TRBV4-1 to TRBJ1-6; D is perhaps TRBD1 (5 bases). V shed 4 bases and J shed 6 bases, with 10 bases lying between them. Germline CDR1 reads MGHRA; CDR2 reads YSYEKL. CDR3 length: 14 residues. CDR3 amino acids: CASSLEGVNSPLHF. The CDR3, as DNA: TGCGCCAGCAGCCTCGAAGGGGTTAATTCACCCCTCCACTTT.

This clone was detected only a few times. The V and J genes are TRBV12-5 and TRBJ1-5, with D perhaps TRBD1 (5 bases). V gave up 2 bases and J gave up 6 bases, with 8 bases separating them. Germline V CDR1 and CDR2: LGHNT, FRNRAP. There are 13 residues in the CDR3. The CDR3 sequence is CASGLSGGQPQHF. The CDR3, as DNA: TGTGCTAGTGGTTTGTCGGGGGGTCAGCCCCAGCATTTT. Filled out from reference TRBV12-5 and TRBJ1-5, the complete variable domain reads DARVTQTPRHKVTEMGQEVTMRCQPILGHNTVFWYRQTMMQGLELLAYFRNRAPLDDSGMPKDRFSAEMPDATLATLKIQPSEPRDSAVYFCASGLSGGQPQHFGDGTRLSIL.

V usage is TRBV6-5 and J usage is TRBJ1-1; D may be TRBD1 (6 bases). CDR1 is MNHEY and CDR2 is SVGAGI in the germline V gene. This CDR3 is 14 amino acids long. Trimming left V 4 bases short and J 1 base short, with 10 bases between. This CDR3 reads CASSSPGQNTEAFF. The CDR3 coding sequence is TGTGCCAGCAGTTCCCCGGGACAGAACACTGAAGCTTTCTTT.

The chain couples TRBV28 to TRBJ1-6; 12 bases are a match to TRBD1. Germline V gene lookup returns CDR1 MDHEN and CDR2 SYDVKM. Trimming took 5 bases from V and 7 from J; bases not matched to a gene: 9. This CDR3 comprises 17 residues. The DNA for the CDR3 is TGTGCCAGCAGTCCATGGGACAGGGGGCCGGGAAATTCACCCCTCCACTTT. It encodes CASSPWDRGPGNSPLHF. Filled out from reference TRBV28 and TRBJ1-6, the complete variable domain reads DVKVTQSSRYLVKRTGEKVFLECVQDMDHENMFWYRQDPGLGLRLIYFSYDVKMKEKGDIPEGYSVSREKKERFSLILESASTNQTSMYLCASSPWDRGPGNSPLHFGNGTRLTVT.

This chain connects TRBV30 to TRBJ1-5; D perhaps matches TRBD1 (5 bases). Trimming cost V 3 bases and J 4 bases, with 13 bases left between them. This CDR3 comprises 14 residues. Germline V gives CDR1 GTSNPN, CDR2 SVGIG (reference sequence). The DNA for the CDR3 is TGTGCCTGGAGCAGGACAAAGGGTAATCAGCCCCAGCATTTT. Amino acids: CAWSRTKGNQPQHF.

The chain couples TRBV4-2 to TRBJ2-7; possible D gene TRBD2, 5 bases. CDR1 and CDR2 (germline): LGHNA, YNFKEQ. The CDR3 extends over 15 amino acids. Trimming left V 1 base short and J 3 bases short, with 13 bases between. CDR3 amino acids: CASSQGGGRDYEQYF. The CDR3 region has the DNA TGTGCCAGCAGCCAAGGCGGAGGCCGCGACTACGAGCAGTACTTC.

This sequence joins TRBV11-3 and TRBJ2-2; D ambiguous. Germline CDR1 SGHNT, CDR2 YENEEA. This CDR3 comprises 16 residues. Trimming removed 6 bases at V and 2 bases at J, with 16 bases between. For the CDR3, the DNA is TGTGCCAGCAGTCCTCTGGGCCCAGGAAACACCGGGGAGCTGTTTTTT. It translates to CASSPLGPGNTGELFF.

The gene calls are TRBV27 and TRBJ1-1, with 7 nucleotides matching TRBD1. The CDR3 is 15 amino acids. The V gene end was trimmed by 5 bases and the J gene end by 1 base; junction bases not matched to a gene: 7. Germline values: CDR1 MNHEY, CDR2 SMNVEV (reference sequence). CDR3 bases: TGTGCCAGCAGTCCCGTACAGGGGTGGAACACTGAAGCTTTCTTT. Its protein product is CASSPVQGWNTEAFF.

This chain joins TRBV6-6 and TRBJ1-5, with a tentative D call TRBD1 (5 bases). The V gene's germline CDR1 is MNHNY and CDR2 SVGAGI (reference sequence). V lost 4 bases, J lost 5 bases, and 18 bases lay in between. The CDR3 has 16 amino acids. The CDR3 region has the DNA TGTGCCAGCAGTTTCCGGGACTACCAAGGAGATCAGCCCCAGCATTTT. Translated, it gives CASSFRDYQGDQPQHF.

CDR3 sequence: CASRESGGRSDTQYF. The CDR3 DNA reads as TGCGCCAGCAGGGAAAGCGGGGGGAGATCAGATACGCAGTATTTT. This chain joins TRBV5-1 and TRBJ2-3, with 9 bases matching TRBD2. The germline CDR1 and CDR2 sequences are SGHRS and YFSETQ. The CDR3 loop spans 15 amino acids. V lost 5 bases, J lost 4 bases, and 8 bases stayed unmatched.

The genes are TRBV30 and TRBJ1-2; the D gene is possibly TRBD1 (5 bases). The CDR3 is 11 residues long. Germline assignment: CDR1 GTSNPN and CDR2 SVGIG (reference sequence). V was clipped by 3 bases and J by 3 bases, with 5 bases between them. The CDR3 nucleotides read TGTGCCTGGAGCAGGGACTATGGCTACACCTTC. Encoded protein: CAWSRDYGYTF.

The chain carries TRBV7-8 and TRBJ1-1; weak D call: TRBD1 (5 bases). Germline V gives CDR1 SGHVS, CDR2 FQNEAQ. The CDR3 consists of 15 residues. Trimming removed 6 bases from V and 1 base from J, with 15 bases in between. This CDR3 is CASSPGGGRNTEAFF. The CDR3 bases are TGTGCCAGCAGTCCGGGTGGGGGGAGGAACACTGAAGCTTTCTTT.

This clone turned up a few times. The identical CDR3 is also encoded by other nucleotide sequences in the sample. J is TRBJ1-6 and V is TRBV11-2; the D gene is possibly TRBD1 (6 bases). Per germline, CDR1 SGHAT and CDR2 FQNNGV. Trimming pared 4 bases from V and 5 bases from J, leaving 9 bases between. There are 14 residues in the CDR3. In DNA, the CDR3 is TGTGCCAGCAGCTCGGACAGAAATAATTCACCCCTCCACTTT. Protein product: CASSSDRNNSPLHF.

The chain recombines TRBV29-1 with TRBJ2-7, with 7 bases identical to TRBD1. This CDR3 comprises 16 residues. After removal of 6 bases from V and 4 bases from J, the junction contained 18 bases not matched to a gene. Germline lookup yields CDR1 SQVTM and CDR2 ANQGSEA. CDR3 residues: CSVMTGNTPIRYEQYF. The CDR3 DNA is TGCAGCGTAATGACAGGGAATACTCCGATTAGGTACGAGCAGTACTTC.